The 2 T cell receptor beta chains listed next were all sequenced from one sample in a study of blood T cell repertoires in COVID-19. Data came from immunoSEQ multiplex PCR; TCRdb stores just in-frame clones and leaves some out. The repertoire holds 310,000 or so clones, with 90% as singletons. The sequenced material came from PBMCs or T cells enriched from blood (not recorded which). The receptors derive from a woman aged 18-29 years with acute COVID-19.

In nucleotides, the CDR3 is TGTGCCAGCAGCTTAGGTCCAGGCTCAACGAGCTCCTATAATTCACCCCTCCACTTT. Protein: CASSLGPGSTSSYNSPLHF. V usage is TRBV7-2 and J usage is TRBJ1-6, with D unclear. With 1 base removed from V and 0 bases from J, the gap between germline ends came to 16 bases. Germline CDR1 reads SGHTA; CDR2 reads FQGNSA. The CDR3 is 19 residues long.

The table lists this clone with a few counts. The V call is TRBV4-3, the J call TRBJ2-7; D perhaps matches TRBD2 (5 bases). Per germline, CDR1 LGHNA and CDR2 YSLEER. The CDR3 loop spans 15 amino acids. Trimming pared 0 bases from V and 0 bases from J, leaving 9 bases between. The CDR3 region has the DNA TGCGCCAGCAGCCAAGATTGGAGGAACTCCTACGAGCAGTACTTC. It codes for CASSQDWRNSYEQYF.